Listed below are T cell receptor beta chains from one sample, sequenced in a study of cytomegalovirus exposure and HLA in healthy donors. TCRdb keeps only in-frame clones here, not all; method: immunoSEQ multiplex PCR. The sample has 240,000 or so clones, around 80% seen once. Sequences were obtained from PBMCs. All receptors derive from a woman aged 60-70 years in good health and CMV-seropositive. Both conserved end residues are part of each CDR3. D genes are given only for firm matches. Only some rows state a clone size, as once, few, many or a class for expanded clones.

j_gene: TRBJ1-1
abundance: NA
v_gene: TRBV4-1
d_gene: TRBD1
CDR3aa: CASSPGTGGRNTEAFF
CDR3nt: TGCGCCAGCAGCCCGGGGACAGGGGGTAGGAACACTGAAGCTTTCTTT

j_gene: TRBJ1-2
abundance: NA
v_gene: TRBV4-1
d_gene: NA
CDR3aa: CASSQDRVVYYGYTF
CDR3nt: TGCGCCAGCAGCCAAGACAGGGTGGTCTACTATGGCTACACCTTC

j_gene: TRBJ2-7
abundance: NA
v_gene: TRBV7-2
d_gene: TRBD1
CDR3aa: CASSLGGTGVYEQYF
CDR3nt: TGTGCCAGCAGCTTAGGAGGGACAGGGGTCTACGAGCAGTACTTC

j_gene: TRBJ2-1
abundance: NA
v_gene: TRBV28
d_gene: TRBD2
CDR3aa: CASSSRTSLAGGRINEQFF
CDR3nt: TGTGCCAGCAGTTCTAGGACATCTCTAGCGGGAGGGAGAATCAATGAGCAGTTCTTC

j_gene: TRBJ1-5
abundance: NA
v_gene: TRBV2
d_gene: NA
CDR3aa: CASSGQVGVNQPQHF
CDR3nt: TGTGCCAGCAGTGGACAGGTAGGGGTCAATCAGCCCCAGCATTTT

j_gene: TRBJ2-7
abundance: NA
v_gene: TRBV6-1
d_gene: TRBD1
CDR3aa: CASSEAVGRRTGDYEQYF
CDR3nt: TGTGCCAGCAGTGAAGCTGTAGGGCGCCGAACAGGGGACTACGAGCAGTACTTC

j_gene: TRBJ2-1
abundance: NA
v_gene: TRBV4-1
d_gene: NA
CDR3aa: CASSQDNREPVVEQFF
CDR3nt: TGCGCCAGCAGCCAAGATAATCGAGAACCTGTTGTTGAGCAGTTCTTC

j_gene: TRBJ1-3
abundance: NA
v_gene: TRBV14
d_gene: NA
CDR3aa: CASSQLGQTSGNTIYF
CDR3nt: TGTGCCAGCAGCCAACTTGGACAGACCTCTGGAAACACCATATATTTT

j_gene: TRBJ2-7
abundance: NA
v_gene: TRBV7-9
d_gene: TRBD2
CDR3aa: CSSSFSGGSSYEQYF
CDR3nt: TGTTCCAGCAGCTTTTCGGGCGGGAGCTCCTACGAGCAGTACTTC

j_gene: TRBJ1-4
abundance: NA
v_gene: TRBV29-1
d_gene: NA
CDR3aa: CSVSGTPTTNEKLFF
CDR3nt: TGCAGCGTTTCCGGGACACCTACAACTAATGAAAAACTGTTTTTT

j_gene: TRBJ2-1
abundance: NA
v_gene: TRBV30
d_gene: NA
CDR3aa: CAWKKGLLNNEQFF
CDR3nt: TGTGCCTGGAAAAAGGGACTTTTAAACAATGAGCAGTTCTTC

j_gene: TRBJ1-2
abundance: NA
v_gene: TRBV9
d_gene: NA
CDR3aa: CASSAGEGPNYGYTF
CDR3nt: TGTGCCAGCAGCGCTGGGGAGGGACCTAACTATGGCTACACCTTC

j_gene: TRBJ2-5
abundance: few
v_gene: TRBV11-2
d_gene: TRBD1
CDR3aa: CASSIAGGGAETQYF
CDR3nt: TGTGCCAGCAGCATCGCAGGGGGTGGGGCGGAGACCCAGTACTTC

j_gene: TRBJ1-5
abundance: NA
v_gene: TRBV12-5
d_gene: NA
CDR3aa: CARPPSGINQPQHF
CDR3nt: TGTGCTAGACCCCCCTCAGGGATCAATCAGCCCCAGCATTTT

j_gene: TRBJ1-1
abundance: NA
v_gene: TRBV11-2
d_gene: NA
CDR3aa: CASSLYSMNTEAFF
CDR3nt: TGTGCCAGCAGCTTATACAGCATGAACACTGAAGCTTTCTTT

j_gene: TRBJ2-7
abundance: NA
v_gene: TRBV27
d_gene: TRBD2
CDR3aa: CASRTSSYEQYF
CDR3nt: TGTGCCTCCCGGACTAGCTCCTACGAGCAGTACTTC

j_gene: TRBJ2-5
abundance: few
v_gene: TRBV5-1
d_gene: TRBD1
CDR3aa: CASSPGTVQETQYF
CDR3nt: TGCGCCAGCAGCCCTGGGACAGTTCAAGAGACCCAGTACTTC

j_gene: TRBJ1-1
abundance: NA
v_gene: TRBV2
d_gene: NA
CDR3aa: CASQGQMNTEAFF
CDR3nt: TGTGCCAGCCAAGGACAGATGAACACTGAAGCTTTCTTT

j_gene: TRBJ2-2
abundance: NA
v_gene: TRBV7-3
d_gene: NA
CDR3aa: CASSLSQGSTGELFF
CDR3nt: TGTGCCAGCAGCTTAAGTCAGGGGAGCACCGGGGAGCTGTTTTTT

j_gene: TRBJ2-3
abundance: NA
v_gene: TRBV5-1
d_gene: NA
CDR3aa: CASSRDGTDTQYF
CDR3nt: TGCGCCAGCAGCCGGGATGGCACAGATACGCAGTATTTT

j_gene: TRBJ1-1
abundance: few
v_gene: TRBV4-1
d_gene: NA
CDR3aa: CASSQKNLGNTEAFF
CDR3nt: TGCGCCAGCAGCCAAAAAAACCTCGGGAACACTGAAGCTTTCTTT

j_gene: TRBJ2-3
abundance: NA
v_gene: TRBV9
d_gene: NA
CDR3aa: CASSLGTYLTDTQYF
CDR3nt: TGTGCCAGCAGCCTCGGGACATACCTCACAGATACGCAGTATTTT

j_gene: TRBJ2-7
abundance: NA
v_gene: TRBV10-3
d_gene: NA
CDR3aa: CAMGGRGFVEQYF
CDR3nt: TGTGCCATGGGGGGTAGGGGCTTCGTCGAGCAGTACTTC

j_gene: TRBJ1-4
abundance: few
v_gene: TRBV11-2
d_gene: TRBD1
CDR3aa: CASSLDNRGGFEKLFF
CDR3nt: TGTGCCAGCAGCTTAGATAACCGAGGGGGCTTTGAAAAACTGTTTTTT

j_gene: TRBJ2-5
abundance: few
v_gene: TRBV5-1
d_gene: NA
CDR3aa: CASSLVGQIGGQETQYF
CDR3nt: TGCGCCAGCAGCTTGGTGGGGCAAATTGGCGGTCAAGAGACCCAGTACTTC

j_gene: TRBJ2-3
abundance: NA
v_gene: TRBV11-2
d_gene: TRBD2
CDR3aa: CASSSPRLAGEADTQYF
CDR3nt: TGTGCCAGCAGCTCCCCTCGACTAGCGGGAGAGGCAGATACGCAGTATTTT

j_gene: TRBJ2-1
abundance: NA
v_gene: TRBV19
d_gene: NA
CDR3aa: CASSIGLVQNEQFF
CDR3nt: TGTGCCAGTAGTATAGGCCTAGTTCAAAATGAGCAGTTCTTC

j_gene: TRBJ2-2
abundance: NA
v_gene: TRBV29-1
d_gene: NA
CDR3aa: CSVEDPRENTGELFF
CDR3nt: TGCAGCGTTGAAGATCCTCGAGAGAACACCGGGGAGCTGTTTTTT

j_gene: TRBJ2-7
abundance: NA
v_gene: TRBV5-6
d_gene: NA
CDR3aa: CASSTDIFYEQYF
CDR3nt: TGTGCCAGCAGCACGGACATATTCTACGAGCAGTACTTC